Sequencing of this T cell receptor (beta chain) was carried out in a study of CD8 T cells in ankylosing spondylitis. Regarding the study as a whole: Disease-linked clones displayed a CD8+ phenotype and appeared relatively rarely in peripheral blood. Apparently characteristic of ankylosing spondylitis blood was a TCR beta motif (roughly eight highly homologous variants).

This CDR3 has 14 residues. The V gene's germline CDR1 is DFQATT and CDR2 SNEGSKA (reference sequence). The V segment lost 3 bases and the J segment 5 bases; nucleotides outside the gene matches: 7. Making the TCR beta libraries involved quantitative 5'-RACE with molecular barcodes. TCRdb recomputed calls from the 5' RACE reads with MiXCR, one row per CDR3 protein. The data contain 700,000 to 1,000,000 distinct CDR3 sequences, 12% of them seen just once; the ten biggest clones take up around 0.51%. On this clonotype: Its antigen is undetermined.

The sequenced material came from blood, either unsorted or a sorted T cell fraction (not recorded which). The J gene is TRBJ2-3, the V gene TRBV20-1, with 8 bases identical to TRBD2. The TCR originated in a male donor with ankylosing spondylitis. Here the CDR3 DNA reads TGCAGTGCTAGGTCAGCGGGAGAATTAGATACGCAGTATTTT. Translating it yields CSARSAGELDTQYF.